This TCR beta chain was profiled in a study of cytomegalovirus exposure and HLA in healthy donors. PCR amplification relied on 60 Vbeta primers (plus 13 Jbeta primers). The protocol was immunoSEQ multiplex PCR, while the TCRdb copy is restricted to in-frame clones and leaves out a portion. The sample lists 140,000 to 150,000 clones, roughly 62% occurring once. CDR1 is MNHNS, CDR2 SASEGT, per germline. Deletions cut 6 bases from V and 4 bases from J, with 10 bases between. The CDR3 contains 13 residues. The chain joins TRBV6-1 to TRBJ2-1, with no clear D. The receptor's source is a man in his sixties in good health and CMV-seronegative. Sample: PBMCs. CDR3 loop: CASRVVLYNEQFF. CDR3 coding DNA: TGTGCCAGCAGAGTAGTGTTATACAATGAGCAGTTCTTC.